Sequencing of this T cell receptor (beta chain) was carried out in a study of shared clonotypes between healthy human individuals. The overall study: With ages of 18 to 49, the donors were two women and a few men.

Measured with immunoSEQ multiplex PCR; TCRdb has only the in-frame clones, and not every one. The profile shows about 1 million clones, under 80% of them singletons. The V gene's germline CDR1 is MDHEN and CDR2 SYDVKM. V was cut by 4 bases and J by 8 bases, with 18 bases left in between. The CDR3 spans 15 residues. Sequencing was done on a sample of memory CD4+ T cells sorted from blood. Subset denoted: CD45RA-negative fraction. The clonotype comes from a man in his late teens or twenties in good health. The chain couples TRBV28 to TRBJ2-1; perhaps D is TRBD1 or TRBD2 (5 bases each). The CDR3 DNA follows: TGTGCCAGCAGTTCTAACGGGAAGGGCAGGGATGAGCAGTTCTTC. Residues: CASSSNGKGRDEQFF.